The 25 T cell receptor beta chains reported below all come from one sample, sequenced in a study of T cell responses to AZD1222 COVID-19 vaccine. Only in-frame clones appear in the TCRdb table, and some are missing; sequencing was by immunoSEQ multiplex PCR. The sample records around 120,000 clones, 85% to 90% being singletons. The material sequenced was peripheral blood, taken on day 0 of AZD1222 vaccination. Receptor source: an adult in good health.

The chain joins TRBV19 to TRBJ1-3, with no clear D. CDR3 length: 13 residues. V was shortened by 5 bases and J by 0 bases, with 5 bases between the two germline ends. Germline CDR1 reads LNHDA; CDR2 reads SQIVND (reference sequence). CDR3 in DNA: TGTGCCAGTAGTCGGGCCTCTGGAAACACCATATATTTT. It yields the protein CASSRASGNTIYF.

This chain links TRBV6-2 or TRBV6-3 with TRBJ2-7, with TRBD1 identical over 7 bases. The V segment lost 2 bases and the J segment 6 bases; nucleotides outside the gene matches: 4. Germline CDR1 MNHEY, CDR2 SVGEGT. This CDR3 region has 13 residues. CDR3 region: CASSYPAGGEQYF. CDR3 nucleotides: TGTGCCAGCAGTTACCCAGCAGGGGGCGAGCAGTACTTC.

The rearrangement links TRBV27 to TRBJ1-1; D call uncertain. There are 14 residues in the CDR3. Germline CDR1 is MNHEY and CDR2 is SMNVEV (reference sequence). Between the trimmed V and J ends, which lost 1 base and 1 base, there was a span of 7 bases. For the CDR3, the DNA is TGTGCCAGCAGTTTATTCAGCCAGAACACTGAAGCTTTCTTT. Translating it yields CASSLFSQNTEAFF.

This clone was observed a single time. The rearrangement joins TRBV7-2 to TRBJ1-1, with a weak D call TRBD1 (6 bases). CDR3 length: 17 residues. The germline CDR1 and CDR2 sequences are SGHTA and FQGNSA. Trimming pared 4 bases from V and 2 bases from J, leaving 20 bases between. DNA for the CDR3: TGTGCCAGCAGCTCACTACCGGGACAAATGACAAACACTGAAGCTTTCTTT. This encodes CASSSLPGQMTNTEAFF.

This rearrangement joins TRBV5-6 to TRBJ2-1; maybe TRBD2 (6 bases). The CDR3 extends over 11 amino acids. Germline assignment: CDR1 SGHDT and CDR2 YYEEEE. Trimming cost V 0 bases and J 14 bases, with 9 bases left between them. CDR3 bases: TGTGCCAGCAGCTTGGCTGGAGGGGAGTTCTTC. It encodes CASSLAGGEFF. Based on the CDR3 plus reference TRBV5-6 and TRBJ2-1, the full variable domain is DAGVTQSPTHLIKTRGQQVTLRCSPKSGHDTVSWYQQALGQGPQFIFQYYEEEERQRGNFPDRFSGHQFPNYSSELNVNALLLGDSALYLCASSLAGGEFFGPGTRLTVL.

This rearrangement joins TRBV14 to TRBJ2-4, with unresolved D. CDR3 length: 17 residues. V lost 3 bases and J 0 bases, leaving 15 bases between the germline ends. Germline V gives CDR1 SGHDN, CDR2 FVKESK. Here the CDR3 reads CASSHEDKGLAKNIQYF. CDR3 DNA sequence: TGTGCCAGCAGCCATGAAGACAAAGGGCTAGCCAAAAACATTCAGTACTTC.

This clone has only a few counts. This chain joins TRBV9 and TRBJ1-6; the match to TRBD1 covers 9 bases. The CDR3 spans 13 residues. The germline CDR1 and CDR2 sequences are SGDLS and YYNGEE. The trim removed 7 bases at V and 7 bases at J, leaving 3 bases unmatched. The CDR3: CASQGQGNSPLHF. The CDR3 nucleotides read TGTGCCAGCCAGGGACAGGGAAATTCACCCCTCCACTTT.

V is TRBV7-8 and J is TRBJ2-1; TRBD2 matches 15 bases. The CDR3 consists of 16 residues. The germline V gene encodes CDR1 SGHVS and CDR2 FQNEAQ. V was clipped by 2 bases and J by 6 bases; unmatched bases: 2. The CDR3: CASSLWTSGRGNEQFF. The CDR3 nucleotides are TGTGCCAGCAGCTTATGGACTAGCGGGAGGGGCAATGAGCAGTTCTTC.

The chain carries TRBV28 and TRBJ2-7; D remains unclear. This CDR3 spans 12 amino acids. The V end lost 4 bases, the J end lost 5 bases, and 9 bases lay between the germline ends. Germline V lookup: CDR1 MDHEN, CDR2 SYDVKM. The CDR3 nucleotides are TGTGCCAGCAGTTCACCGTTTAACGAGCAGTACTTC. It specifies CASSSPFNEQYF. Complete variable domain (other parts from reference TRBV28 and TRBJ2-7): DVKVTQSSRYLVKRTGEKVFLECVQDMDHENMFWYRQDPGLGLRLIYFSYDVKMKEKGDIPEGYSVSREKKERFSLILESASTNQTSMYLCASSSPFNEQYFGPGTRLTVT.

The V and J genes are TRBV7-3 and TRBJ1-1; unclear D gene. This CDR3 spans 16 amino acids. CDR1 is SGHTA, CDR2 FQGTGA, per germline. The ends were cut back, 5 bases at V and 4 bases at J, with 20 bases in the middle. CDR3 protein: CASSPPSRPGSTEAFF. The DNA for the CDR3 is TGTGCCAGCAGCCCCCCTTCGCGGCCCGGCAGCACTGAAGCTTTCTTT.

The chain combines TRBV5-1 with TRBJ2-1, with 10 bases identical to TRBD2. CDR3 length: 15 residues. With 5 bases clipped from V and 2 bases from J, the junction kept 4 bases outside the gene matches. Germline values: CDR1 SGHRS, CDR2 YFSETQ. The CDR3 DNA is TGCGCCAGCAGGCTAGCGGGGGCCACCTACAATGAGCAGTTCTTC. Its translation is CASRLAGATYNEQFF.

The chain is built from TRBV6-5 and TRBJ1-1; 8 bases fit TRBD1. Unmatched junction bases numbered 3, after V lost 4 bases and J lost 2 bases. The germline gives CDR1 MNHEY, CDR2 SVGAGI. The CDR3 has 14 residues. CDR3 coding DNA: TGTGCCAGCAGTTTTGACAGGGGAAACACTGAAGCTTTCTTT. This gives the protein CASSFDRGNTEAFF.

CDR3 DNA: TGTGCCAGCAGCCTGGGGACAGGGTCAGGCACAGATACGCAGTATTTT. This sequence encodes CASSLGTGSGTDTQYF. The chain is built from TRBV5-8 and TRBJ2-3; 9 nucleotides align to TRBD1. This CDR3 has 16 amino acids. Trimming at V came to 4 bases and at J to 1 base, leaving 7 bases not matched to a gene. Germline lookup yields CDR1 SGHTS and CDR2 YDEGEE.

The chain links TRBV6-5 to TRBJ1-4; D remains unclear. Trimming removed 2 bases at V and 12 bases at J, with 7 bases between. The V gene's germline CDR1 is MNHEY and CDR2 SVGAGI. There are 11 residues in the CDR3. CDR3 residues: CASSYGEELFF. DNA for the CDR3: TGTGCCAGCAGTTACGGCGAAGAACTGTTTTTT.

This chain links TRBV20-1 with TRBJ1-2, with 7 bases identical to TRBD1. This CDR3 has 11 amino acids. With 6 bases clipped from V and 6 bases from J, the junction kept 4 bases outside the gene matches. Per germline, CDR1 DFQATT and CDR2 SNEGSKA (reference sequence). The CDR3 DNA reads as TGCAGTGCGGGGACAGAACATGGCTACACCTTC. This translates into CSAGTEHGYTF.

The J gene is TRBJ1-6, the V gene TRBV5-6; 9 nucleotides line up with TRBD1. CDR3 size: 14 residues. Germline V CDR1 and CDR2: SGHDT, YYEEEE. V lost 4 bases and J lost 10; bases outside the gene matches: 6. The CDR3 region has the DNA TGTGCCAGCAGCCGCGGACAGGGGAACTCACCCCTCCACTTT. Protein: CASSRGQGNSPLHF. The variable domain in full, completed from reference TRBV5-6 and TRBJ1-6, reads DAGVTQSPTHLIKTRGQQVTLRCSPKSGHDTVSWYQQALGQGPQFIFQYYEEEERQRGNFPDRFSGHQFPNYSSELNVNALLLGDSALYLCASSRGQGNSPLHFGNGTRLTVT.

This chain uses TRBV7-9 with TRBJ2-7; TRBD1 matches 9 bases. From germline, CDR1 is SEHNR and CDR2 FQNEAQ (reference sequence). V trimming: 5 bases; J trimming: 6 bases; junction bases outside the gene matches: 5. This CDR3 contains 13 residues. The CDR3 protein is CASSPGQGIEQYF. DNA for the CDR3: TGTGCCAGCAGCCCGGGACAGGGAATCGAGCAGTACTTC.

The count of this clone is one. J is TRBJ1-1 and V is TRBV5-5; TRBD1 might be the D (6 bases). From germline, CDR1 is SGHKS and CDR2 YYEKEE (reference sequence). Trimming took off 1 base at V and 4 bases at J, with 14 bases between the two ends. The CDR3 covers 15 residues. The CDR3: CASSLSPGAGTEAFF. The CDR3 nucleotides read TGTGCCAGCAGCTTGTCTCCAGGGGCGGGCACTGAAGCTTTCTTT.

This chain connects TRBV19 to TRBJ2-7; D is uncertain. Deletions cut 4 bases from V and 3 bases from J, with 10 bases between. The CDR3 runs to 13 residues. CDR1 LNHDA and CDR2 SQIVND come from the germline V gene (reference sequence). The CDR3 DNA follows: TGTGCCAGTAGTACTGGATCGATCTACGAGCAGTACTTC. Translating gives CASSTGSIYEQYF.

The chain employs TRBV2 and TRBJ2-7, with 7 bases fitting TRBD1. Germline values: CDR1 SNHLY, CDR2 FYNNEI. The CDR3 covers 13 residues. With V trimmed by 6 bases and J by 2 bases, 4 bases remained unmatched. The CDR3 sequence: CASSGDRPYEQYF. As DNA, the CDR3 is TGTGCCAGCAGCGGGGACAGACCCTACGAGCAGTACTTC. Full variable domain (rest looked up from reference TRBV2 and TRBJ2-7): EPEVTQTPSHQVTQMGQEVILRCVPISNHLYFYWYRQILGQKVEFLVSFYNNEISEKSEIFDDQFSVERPDGSNFTLKIRSTKLEDSAMYFCASSGDRPYEQYFGPGTRLTVT.

The genes are TRBV5-1 and TRBJ1-4; possibly TRBD1 for D (5 bases). Germline assignment: CDR1 SGHRS and CDR2 YFSETQ. Trimming removed 0 bases at V and 8 bases at J, with 14 bases between. This CDR3 comprises 15 residues. DNA of the CDR3: TGCGCCAGCAGCTTGGCCGGCAGGGCGGAGGAAAAACTGTTTTTT. Residues: CASSLAGRAEEKLFF. The full variable domain, in which reference TRBV5-1 and TRBJ1-4 provide the parts outside the CDR3, is KAGVTQTPRYLIKTRGQQVTLSCSPISGHRSVSWYQQTPGQGLQFLFEYFSETQRNKGNFPGRFSGRQFSNSRSEMNVSTLELGDSALYLCASSLAGRAEEKLFFGSGTQLSVL.

J is TRBJ2-7 and V is TRBV5-1; D is uncertain. Trimming took 0 bases from V and 4 from J, leaving 14 bases between them. The CDR3 extends over 15 amino acids. CDR1 is SGHRS and CDR2 is YFSETQ in the germline V gene. CDR3 sequence reads: CASSLAGPPGYEQYF. The CDR3 bases are TGCGCCAGCAGCTTGGCCGGGCCACCCGGATACGAGCAGTACTTC.

The rearrangement joins TRBV12-5 to TRBJ1-1, with no clear D. V lost 1 base, J lost 0 bases, and 6 bases lay in between. The CDR3 totals 14 residues. Germline V CDR1 and CDR2: LGHNT, FRNRAP. CDR3 sequence reads: CASGLDTLNTEAFF. The CDR3 DNA follows: TGTGCTAGTGGTTTGGACACCTTGAACACTGAAGCTTTCTTT.

The V and J genes are TRBV18 and TRBJ2-1; TRBD1 matches 8 bases. J was trimmed by 2 bases and V by 0 bases; bases with no gene match: 0. Germline V lookup: CDR1 KGHSH, CDR2 LQKENI. The CDR3 extends over 15 amino acids. CDR3 residues: CASSPPQGAYNEQFF. As DNA, the CDR3 is TGTGCCAGCTCACCACCACAGGGGGCCTACAATGAGCAGTTCTTC.

This chain uses TRBV2 with TRBJ1-5; D perhaps matches TRBD1 (5 bases). Trimming removed 5 bases at V and 6 bases at J, with 11 bases between. Germline V lookup: CDR1 SNHLY, CDR2 FYNNEI. This CDR3 spans 13 amino acids. DNA for the CDR3: TGTGCCAGCAGTACAGGATCGGGTCAGCCCCAGCATTTT. Translating gives CASSTGSGQPQHF.